The source of this TCR beta chain is a study of identifying expanded T cells in peripheral blood. Overall study results and limits: Differentially abundant clones: around 1.2 between replicates, about 15 at about 13 days, 19 at four.

Sequencing used immunoSEQ multiplex PCR; TCRdb keeps in-frame clones, though not all of them. The sample carries 100,000 to 150,000 clones, less than 90% recorded once. The CDR3 contains 14 residues. V was pared by 6 bases and J by 3 bases, with 15 bases between. The germline V gene encodes CDR1 MDHEN and CDR2 SYDVKM. A word on this clone: As yet, its antigen is unknown.

The TCR comes from a person aged 18-69 years in good health. V and J are TRBV28 and TRBJ2-7; D is possibly TRBD1 (6 bases). The source material was blood. CDR3 protein: CASRAPGQNYEQYF. CDR3 nucleotides: TGTGCCAGCAGAGCCCCGGGACAAAACTACGAGCAGTACTTC.